The rows below give T cell receptor beta chains drawn from one sample of a study of T cells in Graves' hyperthyroidism and ophthalmopathy. TCRdb re-called the multiplex PCR reads with MiXCR, one entry per CDR3 protein. The data contain about 260,000 distinct CDR3 sequences, approximately 23% of them singletons. Sequencing was performed on blood. The receptor set was obtained from a man in his thirties or forties with Graves' ophthalmopathy. The CDR3 runs from the conserved cysteine through the conserved F or W. A D gene is named only where the DNA matches it firmly. For some rows the clone size is stated as once, few or many, or as a class when expanded; others skip it.

CDR3nt	CDR3aa	d_gene	abundance	j_gene	v_gene
TGTGCCAGCAGCTTGTTCTGGGAGACCCAGTACTTC	CASSLFWETQYF	-	-	TRBJ2-5	TRBV5-6
TGCAGTGCTAGAGATGTTGGTACTCACACTGAAGCTTTCTTT	CSARDVGTHTEAFF	-	-	TRBJ1-1	TRBV20-1
TGTGCCAGCAGCTGGGGGGGCTTAAACACCGGGGAGCTGTTTTTT	CASSWGGLNTGELFF	-	-	TRBJ2-2	TRBV5-6
TGTGCCAGCAGTTATCCGACCGCGAAGGCTAGCGCCAAGCAAGAGACCCAGTACTTC	CASSYPTAKASAKQETQYF	-	many	TRBJ2-5	TRBV6-1
TGTGCCAGCAGCTCCCCCGGTCCCCTCCACTTT	CASSSPGPLHF	-	many	TRBJ1-6	TRBV11-2
TGTGCCAGCAGAGAACCAGGGGGCCCGAACACTGAAGCTTTCTTT	CASREPGGPNTEAFF	TRBD1	-	TRBJ1-1	TRBV6-1
TGTGCCAGCACGTCGCAGGATTCATACACCATATATTTT	CASTSQDSYTIYF	-	-	TRBJ1-3	TRBV6-1
TGTGCCAGCAGCGTAGGTGTAGGAGTTGGCTCCTACGAGCAGTACTTC	CASSVGVGVGSYEQYF	-	-	TRBJ2-7	TRBV9
TGCAGTGCTCTGGGGGACAGAACTCAAGAGACCCAGTACTTC	CSALGDRTQETQYF	TRBD1	few	TRBJ2-5	TRBV20-1
TGTGCCAGTAGTATCTTTAATGAGCAGTTCTTC	CASSIFNEQFF	-	-	TRBJ2-1	TRBV19
TGTGCCAGCAGTGAAGGTCAGGGGGCGACAGATACGCAGTATTTT	CASSEGQGATDTQYF	TRBD1	many	TRBJ2-3	TRBV6-1
TGTGCCAGCAGACAAACTAGCGGGAGTTACGAGCAGTACTTC	CASRQTSGSYEQYF	TRBD2	-	TRBJ2-7	TRBV28
TGTGCCAGCAGCTCCCACCGAATGGGAAACACCATATATTTT	CASSSHRMGNTIYF	-	many	TRBJ1-3	TRBV11-2
TGCAGTGCTGAACTCCGGGACAGGGCGATGGATGAGCAGTTCTTC	CSAELRDRAMDEQFF	TRBD1	few	TRBJ2-1	TRBV20-1
TGCAGCGTCAGGGGGCGAGACACCGAGACCCAGTACTTC	CSVRGRDTETQYF	TRBD1	-	TRBJ2-5	TRBV29-1
TGTGCCAGCTCACCAAGTACGGGGGTAAACACTAAAGCTTTCTTT	CASSPSTGVNTKAFF	-	few	TRBJ1-1	TRBV18
TGTGCCAGCAGCACGGACAGGGGTAGATATGGCTACACCTTC	CASSTDRGRYGYTF	TRBD1	-	TRBJ1-2	TRBV5-5
TGTGCCAGCAGTTACTCCTCAGAGGCCTACGAGCAGCACTTC	CASSYSSEAYEQHF	-	-	TRBJ2-7	TRBV6-2/TRBV6-3
TGTGCCAGCAGCTGGGGACAGGGGGCCGGGGTGATGCAGTTCTTC	CASSWGQGAGVMQFF	TRBD1	many	TRBJ2-1	TRBV7-9
TGTGCCAGCAGTCAGGGACTAGCGGGACACGAGCAGTACTTC	CASSQGLAGHEQYF	TRBD2	-	TRBJ2-7	TRBV6-1
TGCGCCAGCAGTACAACCGCCGGGACTAGCGGAGAGACCCAGTACTTC	CASSTTAGTSGETQYF	TRBD2	few	TRBJ2-5	TRBV5-1
TGCAGTGCGAGCCTTAGGAGGGATGAGCAGTTCTTC	CSASLRRDEQFF	-	few	TRBJ2-1	TRBV20-1
TGTGCCAGCAGCCCTGGGGCTAGCGGGATCTACGAGCAGTACTTC	CASSPGASGIYEQYF	TRBD2	few	TRBJ2-7	TRBV5-5
TGTGCCAGCAGTTCGGGACTAGGCTCCTACAATGAGCAGTTCTTC	CASSSGLGSYNEQFF	TRBD2	many	TRBJ2-1	TRBV27
TGCGCCAGCAGACGGACTGCGAGTTCCGGGGAGCTGTTTTTT	CASRRTASSGELFF	-	many	TRBJ2-2	TRBV5-1
TGTGCCAGCAGCTTATTAACCAGGGGTGAAGAAAAACTGTTTTTT	CASSLLTRGEEKLFF	-	-	TRBJ1-4	TRBV7-9
TGTGCCAGCGGATACAGGGGAAGCACTGAAGCTTTCTTT	CASGYRGSTEAFF	TRBD1	-	TRBJ1-1	TRBV25-1
TGTGCCAGCAGCGACCCCGGGACAGGGGATGAAAAACTGTTTTTT	CASSDPGTGDEKLFF	TRBD1	few	TRBJ1-4	TRBV7-9
TGTGCCAGCAGTGATCCGGGGGCGCTGGAGACCCAGTACTTC	CASSDPGALETQYF	-	-	TRBJ2-5	TRBV25-1
TGCAGCGTTGGCGGCAGGGGGGTGAACACTGAAGCTTTCTTT	CSVGGRGVNTEAFF	TRBD1	-	TRBJ1-1	TRBV29-1
TGTGCCAGCAGTACCACCGGGACAGGGGTTGAAAAACTGTTTTTT	CASSTTGTGVEKLFF	TRBD1	-	TRBJ1-4	TRBV27
TGTGCCAGCAGCTTTAACGGGGAGCTGTTTTTT	CASSFNGELFF	-	-	TRBJ2-2	TRBV11-1
TGTGCCACCAGCAGAGGAGGGTCTGGAAACACCATATATTTT	CATSRGGSGNTIYF	-	-	TRBJ1-3	TRBV15
TGTGCCAGCAGCTCGGGACTAGCTAGGAATGAGCAGTTCTTC	CASSSGLARNEQFF	TRBD2	-	TRBJ2-1	TRBV7-2
TGCAGTGGAGGGGCAAACACCGGGGAGCTGTTTTTT	CSGGANTGELFF	-	few	TRBJ2-2	TRBV20-1
TGTGCCAGCAGTGTCCACCGGGCCTCCTCCTACGAGCAGTACTTC	CASSVHRASSYEQYF	-	-	TRBJ2-7	TRBV6-1
TGTGCCAGCAGTTTAAAGCAGGGGGGTACAGATACGCAGTATTTT	CASSLKQGGTDTQYF	-	many	TRBJ2-3	TRBV12-3/TRBV12-4
TGTGCCAGCAGTTCCCTAGCGGGAAGCACCGGGGAGCTGTTTTTT	CASSSLAGSTGELFF	TRBD2	-	TRBJ2-2	TRBV12-3/TRBV12-4
TGTGCCAGCAGCCGATCGGAGGGCGGCTCCTACGAGCAGTACTTC	CASSRSEGGSYEQYF	-	many	TRBJ2-7	TRBV12-3/TRBV12-4
TGTGCCAGCAGCCATGTACGGACTAGCGGGGGCCTCCTCTCGAGCTACAATGAGCAGTTCTTC	CASSHVRTSGGLLSSYNEQFF	TRBD2	-	TRBJ2-1	TRBV28
TGTGCCAGCAGTTTCACGGGAGAGAACACCGGGGAGCTGTTTTTT	CASSFTGENTGELFF	-	once	TRBJ2-2	TRBV12-3/TRBV12-4
TGTGCCAGCGGGCGGGGGTACGAGCAGTACTTC	CASGRGYEQYF	TRBD2	-	TRBJ2-7	TRBV12-3/TRBV12-4
TGTGCCAGCAGCTTAGGGGCAAGGTTGAACACTGAAGCTTTCTTT	CASSLGARLNTEAFF	-	few	TRBJ1-1	TRBV7-9
TGTGCCAGCAGTCTCCGGACTGCAAGCAATGAGCAGTTCTTC	CASSLRTASNEQFF	-	-	TRBJ2-1	TRBV28
TGCAGCGTTGAATTAGACAGGACCTATGGCTACACCTTC	CSVELDRTYGYTF	-	-	TRBJ1-2	TRBV29-1
TGTGCCAGCAGTCTTGACTCCTCCGTCGGGGAGCTGTTTTTT	CASSLDSSVGELFF	-	-	TRBJ2-2	TRBV2
TGCGCCAGCAGCTTGTACCTAGCGGGAGAGAATGAGCAGTTCTTC	CASSLYLAGENEQFF	TRBD2	many	TRBJ2-1	TRBV5-1
TGTGCCAGCAGTGTGGTGGAAGGGGCTCCGAACACTGAAGCTTTCTTT	CASSVVEGAPNTEAFF	-	few	TRBJ1-1	TRBV6-1
TGTGCCAGCAGCTTGGTTGGAACAGGGGTTACCTACGAGCAGTACTTC	CASSLVGTGVTYEQYF	TRBD1	-	TRBJ2-7	TRBV5-6
TGTGCCAGCAGTTACGGCACAGGGTATTTTAACTATGGCTACACCTTC	CASSYGTGYFNYGYTF	-	-	TRBJ1-2	TRBV6-2/TRBV6-3
TGTGCCAGCAGCTTAGTAAGGACAGATTCCTATGGCTACACCTTC	CASSLVRTDSYGYTF	-	-	TRBJ1-2	TRBV7-8
TGTGCCAGCAGTTATGAACACGGCGGGAGTAGGGAGAAAAACATTCAGTACTTC	CASSYEHGGSREKNIQYF	TRBD2	few	TRBJ2-4	TRBV2
TGTGCCAGCAGTTTCAGCCCCGGGACAGGGGGCGGTGGCTACACCTTC	CASSFSPGTGGGGYTF	TRBD1	-	TRBJ1-2	TRBV7-6
TGTGCCAGCCCCGGGGCCTGGACAGGGAACTACGAGCAGTACTTC	CASPGAWTGNYEQYF	TRBD1	-	TRBJ2-7	TRBV6-1
TGTGCCAGTCGTGAACCGGGACACCGTAATGAAGCTTTCTTT	CASREPGHRNEAFF	-	few	TRBJ1-1	TRBV19
TGTGCTAGTGGGACACTTGACAGGGCGCGCACCGGGGAGCTGTTTTTT	CASGTLDRARTGELFF	TRBD1	-	TRBJ2-2	TRBV12-5
TGTGCCAGCAGTTTGGGGAGGTTGGGGGCAACCTCCCCTCATAGTGAGCAGTTCTTC	CASSLGRLGATSPHSEQFF	-	-	TRBJ2-1	TRBV27
TGCGCCAGCAGCGGTGGGGGCGCGACTGAAGCTTTCTTT	CASSGGGATEAFF	-	-	TRBJ1-1	TRBV5-1
TGCAGTGCCTCAGCGAACACCGGGGAGCTGTTTTTT	CSASANTGELFF	-	many	TRBJ2-2	TRBV20-1